This T cell receptor beta chain was profiled in a study of blood T cell repertoires in COVID-19. Study-level background: From T cells, B-cell-depleted T cells, or PBMCs came the material, which was cDNA or gDNA.

Authors' analysis steps: Researchers report that nucleated cell counts were estimated from reference gene primer amplification. Libraries were prepared by immunoSEQ multiplex PCR; TCRdb keeps only in-frame clonotypes and omits some of them. That table supplies the V and J calls and clone size; D and trimming were determined from the DNA. The repertoire holds about 210,000 clones, with 84% as singletons. The table lists this clone with a few counts. Germline loops: CDR1 MNHEY, CDR2 SVGAGI. The CDR3 consists of 13 residues. The V end lost 9 bases, the J end lost 6 bases, and 15 bases lay between the germline ends.

The receptor's source is a woman in her fifties or sixties with active or convalescent COVID-19. The sample was peripheral blood. V gene TRBV6-5 combines with J gene TRBJ1-5; D gene ambiguous. The CDR3, as DNA: TGTGCCAGTGCCCCGTTTTCGGGTCAGCCCCAGCATTTT. The encoded protein is CASAPFSGQPQHF.